Detailed here is one T cell receptor (beta chain). The data originate from a study of cytomegalovirus exposure and HLA in healthy donors. The V gene lost 10 bases and the J gene lost 4 bases, with 19 bases spanning the gap. CDR1 is SEHNR, CDR2 FQNEAQ, per germline (reference sequence). CDR3 length: 14 residues. The PCR contained 60 Vbeta and 13 Jbeta primers. Using immunoSEQ multiplex PCR, the repertoire was profiled, and TCRdb retains in-frame clones only, with some absent. The data show around 70,000 clones, with about three quarters seen just once and about 12% held by the top ten. The sample comprised PBMCs. J is TRBJ2-5 and V is TRBV7-9; tentatively, D is TRBD1 (6 bases). This TCR came from a woman in her thirties or forties in good health and CMV-seropositive. The CDR3 is CATIQGQGLETQYF. For the CDR3, the DNA is TGTGCCACGATACAGGGCCAGGGGCTAGAGACCCAGTACTTC.